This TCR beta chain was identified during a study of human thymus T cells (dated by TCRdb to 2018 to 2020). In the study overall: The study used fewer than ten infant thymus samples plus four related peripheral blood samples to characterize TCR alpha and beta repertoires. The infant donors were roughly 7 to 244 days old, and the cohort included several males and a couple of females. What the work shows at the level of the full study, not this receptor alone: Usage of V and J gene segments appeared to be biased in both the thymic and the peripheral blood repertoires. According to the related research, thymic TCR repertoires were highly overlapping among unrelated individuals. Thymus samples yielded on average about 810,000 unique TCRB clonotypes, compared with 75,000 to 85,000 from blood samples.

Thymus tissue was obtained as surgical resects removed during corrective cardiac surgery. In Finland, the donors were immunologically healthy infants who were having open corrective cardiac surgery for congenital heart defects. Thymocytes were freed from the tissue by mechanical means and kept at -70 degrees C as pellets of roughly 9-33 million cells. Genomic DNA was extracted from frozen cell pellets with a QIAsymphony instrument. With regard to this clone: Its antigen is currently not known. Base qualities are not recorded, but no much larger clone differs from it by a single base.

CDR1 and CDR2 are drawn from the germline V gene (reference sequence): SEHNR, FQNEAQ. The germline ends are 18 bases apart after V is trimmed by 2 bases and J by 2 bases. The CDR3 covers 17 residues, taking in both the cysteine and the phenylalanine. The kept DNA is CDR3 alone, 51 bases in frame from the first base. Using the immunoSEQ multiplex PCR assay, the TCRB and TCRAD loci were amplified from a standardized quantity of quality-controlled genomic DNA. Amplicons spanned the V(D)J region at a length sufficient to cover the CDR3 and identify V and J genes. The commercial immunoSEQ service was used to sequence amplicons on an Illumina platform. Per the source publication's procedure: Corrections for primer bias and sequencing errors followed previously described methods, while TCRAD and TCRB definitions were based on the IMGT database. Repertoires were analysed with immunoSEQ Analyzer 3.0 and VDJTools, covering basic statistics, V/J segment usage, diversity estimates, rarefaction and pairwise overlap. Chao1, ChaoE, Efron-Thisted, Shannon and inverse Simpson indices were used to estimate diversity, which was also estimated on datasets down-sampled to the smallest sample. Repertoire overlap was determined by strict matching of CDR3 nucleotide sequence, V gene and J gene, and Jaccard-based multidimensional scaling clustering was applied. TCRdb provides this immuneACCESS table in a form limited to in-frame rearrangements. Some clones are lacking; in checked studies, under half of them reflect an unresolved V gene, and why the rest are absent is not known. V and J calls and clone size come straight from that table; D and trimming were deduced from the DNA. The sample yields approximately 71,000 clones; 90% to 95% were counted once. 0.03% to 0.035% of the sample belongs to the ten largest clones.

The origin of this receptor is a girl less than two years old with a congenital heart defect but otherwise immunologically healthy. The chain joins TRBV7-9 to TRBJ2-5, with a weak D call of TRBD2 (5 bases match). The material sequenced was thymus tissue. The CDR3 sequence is CASSLKASRKQQETQYF. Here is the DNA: TGTGCCAGCAGCTTAAAGGCTAGCCGCAAACAGCAAGAGACCCAGTACTTC.